This passage covers 27 T cell receptor beta chains from one sample sequenced in a study of patients and donors after allogeneic stem cell transplantation. From the RT-PCR reads, TCRdb called clonotypes with MiXCR, one entry per CDR3 protein. The data hold about a million distinct CDR3 sequences, with 18% observed a single time. Sequenced sample: blood, either unsorted or a sorted T cell fraction (not recorded which). All receptors derive from a human donor who was either an allogeneic HSCT recipient or a stem cell or donor lymphocyte infusion donor (not recorded which). It is not recorded whose cells these are; they may come from a transplant donor.

This clonotype has more than one count but fewer than ten. The V and J genes are TRBV27 and TRBJ2-7; D is unclear. Germline values: CDR1 MNHEY, CDR2 SMNVEV (reference sequence). The CDR3 is 13 residues long. Trimming took off 6 bases at V and 6 bases at J, with 15 bases between the two ends. CDR3 coding DNA: TGTGCCAGCAGCGCAGCCCCCGCCGGCGAGCAGTACTTC. Protein: CASSAAPAGEQYF.

This clonotype showed up just a few times. The chain uses TRBV2 and TRBJ1-1; no firm D call. The CDR3 has 13 amino acids. Trimming stripped 8 bases from V and 1 base from J, with 11 bases between. Germline V CDR1 and CDR2: SNHLY, FYNNEI. CDR3 protein: CASPPYRNTEAFF. The CDR3 DNA sequence: TGTGCCAGCCCACCCTATAGGAACACTGAAGCTTTCTTT.

The CDR3 reads CASSVAGGYTF. Written as DNA, the CDR3 is TGTGCCAGCAGTGTGGCAGGCGGCTACACCTTC. The rearrangement uses TRBV25-1 and TRBJ1-2; no firm D call. Trimming pared 4 bases from V and 8 bases from J, leaving 8 bases between. This CDR3 has 11 residues. Looked up from germline, CDR1 is MGHDK and CDR2 is SYGVNS.

This clonotype has a handful of counts. The chain carries TRBV2 and TRBJ2-7; 7 bases agree with TRBD2. From germline, CDR1 is SNHLY and CDR2 FYNNEI. J lost 0 bases, V lost 9 bases, and 5 bases had no gene match. The CDR3 has 13 amino acids. CDR3: CARRTSASYEQYF. In DNA, the CDR3 is TGTGCCAGGAGGACTAGTGCCTCCTACGAGCAGTACTTC. The full variable domain, rest sourced from reference TRBV2 and TRBJ2-7, is EPEVTQTPSHQVTQMGQEVILRCVPISNHLYFYWYRQILGQKVEFLVSFYNNEISEKSEIFDDQFSVERPDGSNFTLKIRSTKLEDSAMYFCARRTSASYEQYFGPGTRLTVT.

This clonotype was observed a handful of times. The chain carries TRBV20-1 and TRBJ2-4; no definite D call. The germline V and J ends were trimmed by 5 bases and 0 bases, with 14 bases remaining between them. CDR1 and CDR2 from the germline V gene are DFQATT and SNEGSKA (reference sequence). This CDR3 comprises 15 residues. The CDR3 coding sequence is TGCAGTGCTCCCTACCTAGGGCTAGCCAAAAACATTCAGTACTTC. It codes for CSAPYLGLAKNIQYF.

CDR3 sequence (DNA): TGCAGTGCCCCTGGCGCCCTTTGGACTAGCGGGGGGAACGAGCAGTACTTC. It specifies CSAPGALWTSGGNEQYF. The chain carries TRBV20-1 and TRBJ2-7; TRBD2 matches at 14 bases. J was trimmed by 5 bases and V by 6 bases; bases with no gene match: 15. The CDR3 runs 17 residues. In germline, CDR1 is DFQATT, CDR2 SNEGSKA (reference sequence).

There are a few counts of this clonotype. The chain combines TRBV28 with TRBJ2-7, with TRBD2 matching over 10 bases. Germline-derived CDR1 and CDR2 are MDHEN and SYDVKM. There are 15 residues in the CDR3. The V and J ends lost 6 bases and 4 bases, in that order; junction bases with no gene match: 9. The CDR3, as DNA: TGTGCCAGCAGCCTGGACTTAGCGGGGGGTTACGAGCAGTACTTC. Its protein product is CASSLDLAGGYEQYF. The variable domain in full, completed from reference TRBV28 and TRBJ2-7, reads DVKVTQSSRYLVKRTGEKVFLECVQDMDHENMFWYRQDPGLGLRLIYFSYDVKMKEKGDIPEGYSVSREKKERFSLILESASTNQTSMYLCASSLDLAGGYEQYFGPGTRLTVT.

This clonotype showed up just a few times. The chain employs TRBV7-7 and TRBJ2-1, with TRBD2 matching 8 bases. Germline CDR1 is SSHAT and CDR2 is FNYEAQ (reference sequence). Trimming at V came to 6 bases and at J to 2 bases, leaving 6 bases not matched to a gene. The CDR3 extends over 15 amino acids. CDR3 protein: CASSRTSGPYNEQFF. The CDR3 DNA sequence: TGTGCCAGCAGTAGAACTAGCGGTCCCTACAATGAGCAGTTCTTC.

In this sample, this clonotype turned up a few times. This chain's CDR3 is CASRATGLLINEQFF. The CDR3 nucleotides are TGTGCCAGCAGAGCGACTGGGCTCCTGATCAATGAGCAGTTCTTC. The J gene is TRBJ2-1, the V gene TRBV6-1; D gene uncertain. The V end lost 6 bases, the J end lost 6 bases, and 18 bases lay between the germline ends. This CDR3 spans 15 amino acids. The germline gives CDR1 MNHNS, CDR2 SASEGT.

V gene TRBV7-6 combines with J gene TRBJ2-1, with D perhaps TRBD1 (6 bases). The CDR3 runs 16 residues. From germline, CDR1 is SGHVS and CDR2 FNYEAQ. The V end lost 4 bases, the J end lost 5 bases, and 18 bases lay between the germline ends. The CDR3 reads CASSSGAPGVNNEQFF. The DNA for the CDR3 is TGTGCCAGCAGCTCAGGGGCGCCTGGGGTAAACAATGAGCAGTTCTTC.

This chain's CDR3 is CSARGRVPSTDTQYF. The CDR3, as DNA: TGCAGTGCTAGGGGGCGGGTCCCTAGCACAGATACGCAGTATTTT. The rearrangement uses TRBV20-1 and TRBJ2-3; D might be TRBD1 or TRBD2, each matching 5 bases. The CDR3 is made up of 15 amino acids. Trimming left V 3 bases short and J 0 bases short, with 13 bases between. Germline loops: CDR1 DFQATT, CDR2 SNEGSKA (reference sequence).

This clonotype appeared a few times. The chain couples TRBV20-1 to TRBJ2-2; D perhaps matches TRBD1 (6 bases). Per the germline V gene, CDR1 is DFQATT and CDR2 is SNEGSKA (reference sequence). V was pared by 0 bases and J by 2 bases, with 7 bases between. This CDR3 is 14 amino acids long. DNA for the CDR3: TGCAGTGCTAGAGACAGGGGTAACACCGGGGAGCTGTTTTTT. Translated: CSARDRGNTGELFF.

This clonotype was detected a few times. The chain links TRBV20-1 to TRBJ2-1; D is possibly TRBD1 or TRBD2 (5 bases each). V was shortened by 3 bases and J by 2 bases, with 14 bases between the two germline ends. Looked up from germline, CDR1 is DFQATT and CDR2 is SNEGSKA (reference sequence). The CDR3 consists of 15 residues. Written as DNA, the CDR3 is TGCAGTGCTAGGATGGGGGTCCAGCCCTACAATGAGCAGTTCTTC. It is translated as CSARMGVQPYNEQFF.

This clonotype occurred a few times. The chain is built from TRBV6-2 or TRBV6-3 and TRBJ2-7; D not certain. V was shortened by 6 bases and J by 0 bases, with 6 bases between the two germline ends. The CDR3 loop spans 12 amino acids. CDR1 MNHEY and CDR2 SVGEGT come from the germline V gene. The CDR3 is CASRDTSYEQYF. In nucleotides, the CDR3 is TGTGCCAGCAGAGACACCTCCTACGAGCAGTACTTC.

This clonotype appeared a few times. The V and J genes are TRBV7-6 and TRBJ2-2; D remains ambiguous. V lost 1 base and J 7 bases, leaving 7 bases between the germline ends. CDR3 length: 13 residues. Germline CDR1 reads SGHVS; CDR2 reads FNYEAQ. The CDR3 sequence: CASSLVASGELFF. In DNA, the CDR3 is TGTGCCAGCAGCTTAGTTGCTAGCGGGGAGCTGTTTTTT.

There are a few counts of this clonotype. V usage is TRBV7-9 and J usage is TRBJ2-7; unclear D gene. CDR1 SEHNR and CDR2 FQNEAQ come from the germline V gene (reference sequence). The CDR3 contains 12 residues. V gave up 5 bases and J gave up 3 bases, with 8 bases separating them. DNA of the CDR3: TGTGCCAGCAGCGGGGATCACTACGAGCAGTACTTC. This translates into CASSGDHYEQYF. The full variable domain, with the rest looked up from reference TRBV7-9 and TRBJ2-7, is DTGVSQNPRHKITKRGQNVTFRCDPISEHNRLYWYRQTLGQGPEFLTYFQNEAQLEKSRLLSDRFSAERPKGSFSTLEIQRTEQGDSAMYLCASSGDHYEQYFGPGTRLTVT.

A few counts support this clonotype. CDR3 coding DNA: TGTGCCAGCAGTAGTATGTTACGTGGCTACACCTTC. It is translated as CASSSMLRGYTF. J is TRBJ1-2 and V is TRBV25-1; D gene uncertain. This CDR3 is 12 amino acids long. V shed 5 bases and J shed 7 bases, with 11 bases lying between them. CDR1 and CDR2 from the germline V gene are MGHDK and SYGVNS.

This chain connects TRBV4-3 to TRBJ2-3; D gene unclear. The CDR3 totals 14 residues. With 4 bases removed from V and 0 bases from J, the gap between germline ends came to 8 bases. Germline CDR1 reads LGHNA; CDR2 reads YSLEER. The CDR3, as DNA: TGCGCCAGCAGCCCTAAGGCTAGCACAGATACGCAGTATTTT. Translating gives CASSPKASTDTQYF.

This clonotype was counted only a few times. CDR3 residues: CASSYGDRYTEAFF. The DNA for the CDR3 is TGTGCCAGCAGTTACGGGGACAGGTACACTGAAGCTTTCTTT. V usage is TRBV6-5 and J usage is TRBJ1-1; 8 bases are a match to TRBD1. CDR1 and CDR2 from the germline V gene are MNHEY and SVGAGI. The CDR3 length is 14 residues. The J segment lost 3 bases and the V segment lost 2 bases, leaving 2 bases of the junction unmatched.

This rearrangement joins TRBV19 to TRBJ1-1, with unresolved D. CDR1 is LNHDA, CDR2 SQIVND, per germline (reference sequence). CDR3 length: 13 amino acids. The germline V and J ends were trimmed by 6 bases and 1 base, with 9 bases remaining between them. The CDR3 sequence is CASRVLSNTEAFF. The CDR3, as DNA: TGTGCCAGTAGGGTTCTCTCGAACACTGAAGCTTTCTTT.

This clonotype has just a few counts. The V and J genes are TRBV18 and TRBJ1-4; D ambiguous. CDR3 size: 14 residues. V was shortened by 0 bases and J by 6 bases, with 8 bases between the two germline ends. Germline CDR1 reads KGHSH; CDR2 reads LQKENI. CDR3 coding DNA: TGTGCCAGCTCACCACCGGGGTATGATGAAAAACTGTTTTTT. This encodes CASSPPGYDEKLFF.

This clonotype was observed a handful of times. The genes are TRBV12-3 or TRBV12-4 and TRBJ1-1; 8 nucleotides agree with TRBD1. The CDR3 totals 18 residues. The V segment lost 6 bases and the J segment 0 bases; nucleotides outside the gene matches: 15. CDR3 coding DNA: TGTGCCAGCAGCGATAAAGGGACAGGCCTTGCCATGAACACTGAAGCTTTCTTT. Amino acids: CASSDKGTGLAMNTEAFF.

The chain is built from TRBV4-1 and TRBJ1-6, with D tentatively TRBD1 (6 bases). The CDR3 consists of 15 residues. V was cut by 4 bases and J by 7 bases, with 14 bases left in between. Germline V gene data show CDR1 as MGHRA and CDR2 as YSYEKL. The CDR3 is CASSPRQVVNSPLHF. The CDR3 bases are TGCGCCAGCAGCCCGAGACAGGTTGTAAATTCACCCCTCCACTTT.

This clonotype was picked up many times. This sequence joins TRBV5-1 and TRBJ2-7; D possibly corresponds to TRBD1 (6 bases). The germline V gene has CDR1 SGHRS and CDR2 YFSETQ. The CDR3 length is 13 residues. The germline V and J ends were trimmed by 4 bases and 2 bases, with 10 bases remaining between them. This chain's CDR3 is CASSGTPTYEQYF. CDR3 DNA sequence: TGCGCCAGCAGCGGGACACCTACCTACGAGCAGTACTTC.

Ten or more counts support this clonotype. This chain uses TRBV7-2 with TRBJ2-1; tentatively, D is TRBD2 (5 bases). V was trimmed by 4 bases and J by 0 bases, leaving 10 bases between them. The CDR3 has 15 amino acids. Germline V gene data show CDR1 as SGHTA and CDR2 as FQGNSA. For the CDR3, the DNA is TGTGCCAGCAGCTCAACTAGGAGCTCCTACAATGAGCAGTTCTTC. Translation gives CASSSTRSSYNEQFF.

This clonotype was counted only a few times. The gene calls are TRBV5-1 and TRBJ1-5, with D possibly matching TRBD1 (6 bases). Trimming pared 0 bases from V and 2 bases from J, leaving 12 bases between. Per germline, CDR1 SGHRS and CDR2 YFSETQ. The CDR3 totals 16 residues. In DNA form, the CDR3 reads TGCGCCAGCAGCTTGGGGGACAAAGGAGGCAATCAGCCCCAGCATTTT. Its translation: CASSLGDKGGNQPQHF.

This chain uses TRBV5-1 with TRBJ2-5; TRBD1 aligns across 10 bases. This CDR3 contains 18 residues. The V gene end was trimmed by 3 bases and the J gene end by 5 bases; junction bases not matched to a gene: 16. Germline CDR1 and CDR2: SGHRS and YFSETQ. The CDR3 reads CASSSLRIDRGRVETQYF. CDR3 bases: TGCGCCAGCAGCTCCCTACGGATCGACAGGGGGCGAGTGGAGACCCAGTACTTC.